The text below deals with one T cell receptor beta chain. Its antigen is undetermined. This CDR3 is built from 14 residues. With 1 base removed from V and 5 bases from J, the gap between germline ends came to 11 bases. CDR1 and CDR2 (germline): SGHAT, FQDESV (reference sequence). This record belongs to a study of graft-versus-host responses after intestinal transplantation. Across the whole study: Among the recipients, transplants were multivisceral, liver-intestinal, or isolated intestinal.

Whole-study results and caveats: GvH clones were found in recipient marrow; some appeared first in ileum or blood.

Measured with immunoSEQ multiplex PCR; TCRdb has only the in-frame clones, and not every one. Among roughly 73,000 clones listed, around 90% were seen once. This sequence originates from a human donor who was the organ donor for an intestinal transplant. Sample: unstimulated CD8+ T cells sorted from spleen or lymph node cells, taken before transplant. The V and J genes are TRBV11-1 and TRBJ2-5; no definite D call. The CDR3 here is CASSLGPYVETQYF. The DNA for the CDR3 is TGTGCCAGCAGCTTAGGACCCTACGTCGAGACCCAGTACTTC.